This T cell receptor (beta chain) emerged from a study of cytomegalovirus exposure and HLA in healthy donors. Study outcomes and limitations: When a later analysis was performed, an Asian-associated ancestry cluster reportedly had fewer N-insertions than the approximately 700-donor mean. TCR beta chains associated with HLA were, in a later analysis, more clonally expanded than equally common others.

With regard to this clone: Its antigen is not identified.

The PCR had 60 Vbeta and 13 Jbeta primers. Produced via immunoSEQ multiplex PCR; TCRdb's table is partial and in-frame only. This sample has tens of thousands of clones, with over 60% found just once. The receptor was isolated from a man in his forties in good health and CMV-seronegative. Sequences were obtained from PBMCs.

The CDR3 reads CAIRIGDTSNEQFF. CDR3 DNA: TGTGCCATCCGGATCGGGGACACGTCCAATGAGCAGTTCTTC. This chain uses TRBV10-3 with TRBJ2-1; a weak D match, TRBD1 (6 bases). The V end lost 8 bases, the J end lost 6 bases, and 17 bases lay between the germline ends. The germline V gene has CDR1 ENHRY and CDR2 SYGVKD. The CDR3 extends over 14 amino acids.